This T cell receptor (beta chain) was identified in a study of blood T cells in healthy people across ages. Study-wide results and caveats: There was a strong correlation between TCR beta diversity and naive T cell percentage. TCR beta diversity per million T cells fell roughly linearly with age.

Germline V gene lookup returns CDR1 SQVTM and CDR2 ANQGSEA. This CDR3 spans 12 amino acids. A J-beta primer mix and a sample-barcoded 5' primer were used in a second PCR of roughly 7 to 12 cycles. A tag from a template-switch adaptor with 12 random nucleotides marked each cDNA molecule. From each sample, at least 2.5 million paired-end reads containing CDR3 were obtained. Using its own MiXCR run on the 5' RACE reads, TCRdb lists one record per CDR3 protein. The sample contains some 1.6 million distinct CDR3 sequences, roughly 32% of which appear only once. On this clonotype itself: Its matching antigen is unknown. This may arise from a read error, as a much more abundant clone is one base away.

Sample: blood. The TCR was taken from a woman in her twenties or thirties in good health. V and J are TRBV29-1 and TRBJ2-3; D is unclear. The CDR3 sequence is CSAEDQSDTQYF. The DNA of the CDR3 is TGCAGCGCTGAAGACCAGTCAGATACGCAGTATTTT.